The 30 T cell receptor beta chains below were found in one sample sequenced in a study of T cell repertoires in ileal Crohn's disease. Sequencing used immunoSEQ multiplex PCR; TCRdb keeps in-frame clones, though not all of them. Here the sample spans around 6,700 clones, about 76% being singletons. The sequenced sample consisted of ileal tissue. The receptor source for this set is an adult with Crohn's disease.

The chain uses TRBV5-4 and TRBJ2-5; 7 nucleotides align to TRBD1. The CDR3 totals 15 residues. The V gene end was trimmed by 4 bases and the J gene end by 2 bases; junction bases not matched to a gene: 8. Germline V gives CDR1 SGHNT, CDR2 YYREEE (reference sequence). The CDR3 loop reads CASSRGSGQQETQYF. DNA of the CDR3: TGTGCCAGCAGCCGTGGATCGGGACAGCAAGAGACCCAGTACTTC.

The chain employs TRBV30 and TRBJ2-7; tentative D call: TRBD2 (5 bases). V was pared by 4 bases and J by 0 bases, with 13 bases between. The CDR3 spans 14 residues. Germline CDR1 is GTSNPN and CDR2 is SVGIG (reference sequence). The CDR3 reads CAWTPRGGSYEQYF. DNA for the CDR3: TGTGCCTGGACCCCCAGAGGAGGCTCCTACGAGCAGTACTTC.

The chain has TRBV28 and TRBJ1-2; no definite D call. The V end lost 8 bases, the J end lost 3 bases, and 16 bases lay between the germline ends. The germline CDR1 and CDR2 sequences are MDHEN and SYDVKM. The CDR3 runs 14 residues. CDR3 nucleotide sequence: TGTGCCAGCGGGGTGCACAGCGGATACTATGGCTACACCTTC. Translation: CASGVHSGYYGYTF.

This chain joins TRBV6-5 and TRBJ2-2; a weak D match, TRBD1 (5 bases). V was cut by 10 bases and J by 2 bases, with 14 bases left in between. CDR1 and CDR2 from the germline V gene are MNHEY and SVGAGI. The CDR3 is made up of 14 amino acids. The CDR3 spells CAIGQGFNTGELFF. In nucleotides, the CDR3 is TGTGCCATCGGGCAGGGCTTTAACACCGGGGAGCTGTTTTTT.

The chain carries TRBV4-1 and TRBJ2-3; a possible D gene is TRBD2 (6 bases). This CDR3 is built from 18 residues. Germline-derived CDR1 and CDR2 are MGHRA and YSYEKL. Trimming shortened V by 4 bases and J by 1 base, and 21 bases separated the two germline ends. The CDR3: CASSRKYITGEGTDTQYF. CDR3 in DNA: TGCGCCAGCAGCCGCAAATATATAACGGGAGAGGGCACAGATACGCAGTATTTT.

The CDR3 nucleotides are TGCGCCAGCAGTCAACCGGGACAGGGGGTTTTTTATGAAAAACTGTTTTTT. This codes for CASSQPGQGVFYEKLFF. The genes are TRBV23-1 and TRBJ1-4, with 11 nucleotides matching TRBD1. TRBV23-1 is treated as an ORF (open reading frame) with a function not yet certain. The J segment lost 6 bases and the V segment lost 2 bases, leaving 8 bases of the junction unmatched. The CDR3 is made up of 17 amino acids.

V is TRBV9 and J is TRBJ2-7, with a tentative D call TRBD1 (6 bases). V was trimmed by 6 bases and J by 2 bases, leaving 15 bases between them. The germline V gene has CDR1 SGDLS and CDR2 YYNGEE. This CDR3 comprises 14 residues. The CDR3 sequence is CASTLGDIPYEQYF. The CDR3 region has the DNA TGTGCCAGCACCCTGGGGGACATACCCTACGAGCAGTACTTC.

The chain combines TRBV28 with TRBJ2-5; possible D gene TRBD2, 5 bases. The ends were cut back, 3 bases at V and 2 bases at J, with 10 bases in the middle. The CDR3 runs 14 residues. Germline V CDR1 and CDR2: MDHEN, SYDVKM. The CDR3 sequence: CASSFTGEQETQYF. The CDR3, as DNA: TGTGCCAGCAGTTTTACCGGGGAGCAAGAGACCCAGTACTTC.

The chain employs TRBV7-8 and TRBJ2-2; TRBD2 aligns across 10 bases. This CDR3 comprises 19 residues. The V segment lost 5 bases and the J segment 3 bases; nucleotides outside the gene matches: 15. Germline V gives CDR1 SGHVS, CDR2 FQNEAQ. CDR3 sequence reads: CASSHRTGLAGAYTGELFF. The CDR3 coding sequence is TGTGCCAGCAGCCACCGGACAGGGCTAGCGGGAGCGTACACCGGGGAGCTGTTTTTT.

J is TRBJ1-1 and V is TRBV5-6; maybe TRBD1 (5 bases). Germline assignment: CDR1 SGHDT and CDR2 YYEEEE. Trimming left V 3 bases short and J 6 bases short, with 18 bases between. The CDR3 consists of 15 residues. The CDR3 sequence: CASSSAGDWGAEAFF. The DNA of the CDR3 is TGTGCCAGCAGCTCCGCGGGGGATTGGGGCGCTGAAGCTTTCTTT.

The J gene is TRBJ2-2, the V gene TRBV6-1; no reliable D call. There are 11 residues in the CDR3. Germline lookup yields CDR1 MNHNS and CDR2 SASEGT. With 8 bases removed from V and 6 bases from J, the gap between germline ends came to 7 bases. The CDR3 loop reads CASRGSGELFF. DNA for the CDR3: TGTGCCAGCCGAGGTTCCGGGGAGCTGTTTTTT.

CDR3: CASSEDTGSSYEQYF. In nucleotides, the CDR3 is TGTGCCAGCAGTGAAGATACAGGGAGCTCCTACGAGCAGTACTTC. This sequence joins TRBV6-1 and TRBJ2-7; a weak D match, TRBD1 (6 bases). Trimming shortened V by 1 base and J by 0 bases, and 10 bases separated the two germline ends. Germline V gives CDR1 MNHNS, CDR2 SASEGT. This CDR3 has 15 residues.

The rearrangement joins TRBV7-2 to TRBJ2-5; TRBD2 might be the D (6 bases). This CDR3 is 16 amino acids long. Germline CDR1 and CDR2: SGHTA and FQGNSA. The V and J ends lost 5 bases and 0 bases respectively, with 16 bases between them. In DNA form, the CDR3 reads TGTGCCAGCAGCCGTCGGACTACTTCGTACCAAGAGACCCAGTACTTC. Its translation: CASSRRTTSYQETQYF. The complete variable domain, with remaining parts taken from reference TRBV7-2 and TRBJ2-5, reads GAGVSQSPSNKVTEKGKDVELRCDPISGHTALYWYRQSLGQGLEFLIYFQGNSAPDKSGLPSDRFSAERTGGSVSTLTIQRTQQEDSAVYLCASSRRTTSYQETQYFGPGTRLLVL.

The J gene is TRBJ2-5, the V gene TRBV7-9, with 13 bases lining up with TRBD2. V lost 5 bases and J lost 1; bases outside the gene matches: 1. CDR3 length equals 15 residues. Germline V gene sequence: CDR1 SEHNR, CDR2 FQNEAQ (reference sequence). CDR3 residues: CASSTSGRAQETQYF. CDR3 bases: TGTGCCAGCAGCACTAGCGGGAGGGCCCAAGAGACCCAGTACTTC.

This chain connects TRBV19 to TRBJ2-2; D possibly corresponds to TRBD1 (6 bases). Germline values: CDR1 LNHDA, CDR2 SQIVND (reference sequence). The V and J ends lost 7 bases and 3 bases respectively, with 12 bases between them. CDR3 length: 14 residues. The CDR3 coding sequence is TGTGCCAGTATGCAGGGGCGGGACACCGGGGAGCTGTTTTTT. This gives the protein CASMQGRDTGELFF. The whole variable domain, filled in from reference TRBV19 and TRBJ2-2, reads DGGITQSPKYLFRKEGQNVTLSCEQNLNHDAMYWYRQDPGQGLRLIYYSQIVNDFQKGDIAEGYSVSREKKESFPLTVTSAQKNPTAFYLCASMQGRDTGELFFGEGSRLTVL.

The chain combines TRBV6-5 with TRBJ1-1; 8 bases line up with TRBD1. The CDR3 sequence is 14 residues long. Germline V gene data show CDR1 as MNHEY and CDR2 as SVGAGI. Trimming at V came to 6 bases and at J to 1 base, leaving 4 bases not matched to a gene. The CDR3 region has the DNA TGTGCCAGCAGCCGGACAGGGAGGAACACTGAAGCTTTCTTT. Translating gives CASSRTGRNTEAFF.

The rearrangement links TRBV19 to TRBJ1-2, with TRBD1 matching 7 bases. The CDR3 length is 12 residues. Looked up from germline, CDR1 is LNHDA and CDR2 is SQIVND (reference sequence). The junction had 7 bases not matched to a gene; V was cut back by 5 bases and J by 10 bases. In nucleotides, the CDR3 is TGTGCCAGTAGTCCGGGGACAGCCTCCTACACCTTC. Translating it yields CASSPGTASYTF.

V gene TRBV18 combines with J gene TRBJ2-1; 12 bases map to TRBD1. The germline gives CDR1 KGHSH, CDR2 LQKENI. The CDR3 covers 15 residues. The J segment lost 9 bases and the V segment lost 3 bases, leaving 6 bases of the junction unmatched. CDR3 DNA sequence: TGTGCCAGCTCACCTGCCGGGACAGGGGGCGTTGAGCAGTTCTTC. It encodes CASSPAGTGGVEQFF.

The CDR3 reads CATRVAASYNEQFF. DNA of the CDR3: TGTGCCACCAGGGTAGCGGCGTCCTACAATGAGCAGTTCTTC. The chain is built from TRBV28 and TRBJ2-1; TRBD2 is a possible D gene (6 bases). The germline CDR1 and CDR2 sequences are MDHEN and SYDVKM. V lost 10 bases and J lost 1, with 14 bases in between. The length of the CDR3 is 14 residues.

J is TRBJ2-1 and V is TRBV21-1; the D segment call TRBD2 is taken from the table without a DNA check. TRBV21-1 is described as a pseudogene. The CDR3 extends over 15 amino acids. The CDR3 bases are TGTGCCAGCAGCAAAGTAGCGGAAGCTAACAATGAGCAGTTCTTC. It codes for CASSKVAEANNEQFF.

Worth noting for this clone: The junction and the germline gene differ at one end; a read error may be behind it. V gene TRBV7-8 combines with J gene TRBJ2-5; 12 positions agree with TRBD2. The CDR3 runs to 14 residues. The germline V gene encodes CDR1 SGHVS and CDR2 FQNEAQ. CDR3: CASSGERTSGMWDF. DNA of the CDR3: TGTGCCAGCAGCGGAGAGAGGACTAGCGGGATGTGGGACTTC.

J is TRBJ1-6 and V is TRBV28; 8 positions agree with TRBD1. The CDR3 is made up of 14 amino acids. Germline V CDR1 and CDR2: MDHEN, SYDVKM. V lost 3 bases, J lost 7 bases, and 2 bases stayed unmatched. The CDR3 sequence is CASSLTGVNSPLHF. The CDR3 DNA sequence: TGTGCCAGCAGTTTGACAGGGGTCAATTCACCCCTCCACTTT.

The genes are TRBV25-1 and TRBJ2-3; D remains ambiguous. V lost 0 bases to trimming and J lost 2 bases, with 3 bases between them. The CDR3 loop spans 13 amino acids. Germline CDR1 is MGHDK and CDR2 is SYGVNS. Here the CDR3 DNA reads TGTGCCAGCAGTGAATATAACACAGATACGCAGTATTTT. Its translation: CASSEYNTDTQYF.

The rearrangement joins TRBV7-7 to TRBJ2-3, with no clear D. The V gene lost 1 base and the J gene lost 3 bases, with 11 bases spanning the gap. This CDR3 spans 15 amino acids. CDR1 and CDR2 from the germline V gene are SSHAT and FNYEAQ (reference sequence). DNA for the CDR3: TGTGCCAGCAGCTTAGGGGCGATGGAAACAGATACGCAGTATTTT. This codes for CASSLGAMETDTQYF.

The V call is TRBV7-2, the J call TRBJ2-1, with D maybe TRBD1 (6 bases). The CDR3 contains 18 residues. The germline gives CDR1 SGHTA, CDR2 FQGNSA. Trimming removed 2 bases from V and 0 bases from J, with 17 bases in between. The CDR3 nucleotides read TGTGCCAGCAGCTTAACGGCAGGGGCCTATAGCTCCTACAATGAGCAGTTCTTC. Amino acid sequence: CASSLTAGAYSSYNEQFF.

The chain combines TRBV5-1 with TRBJ1-4, with D perhaps matching TRBD1 (5 bases). Germline CDR1 SGHRS, CDR2 YFSETQ. This CDR3 contains 15 residues. The V end was cut by 0 bases, the J end by 8 bases, with 14 bases between. Here the CDR3 reads CASSLEGRAFEKLFF. CDR3 coding DNA: TGCGCCAGCAGCTTGGAGGGCAGGGCCTTCGAAAAACTGTTTTTT.

The chain joins TRBV27 to TRBJ2-5; 7 nucleotides align to TRBD1. Germline V CDR1 and CDR2: MNHEY, SMNVEV (reference sequence). CDR3 length: 16 residues. V shed 4 bases and J 1 base; nucleotides not matched to a gene: 9. The CDR3 nucleotides read TGTGCCAGCAGTTCTTACAGGGGATCCCTCCAAGAGACCCAGTACTTC. Residues: CASSSYRGSLQETQYF.

This clone was seen only a few times. The chain employs TRBV28 and TRBJ2-6; a possible D gene is TRBD1 (6 bases). The CDR3 contains 16 residues. V dropped 4 bases and J dropped 0 bases, with 10 bases sitting between them. Per germline, CDR1 MDHEN and CDR2 SYDVKM. DNA for the CDR3: TGTGCCAGCAGTTGGACAGAGAGCTCTGGGGCCAACGTCCTGACTTTC. It yields the protein CASSWTESSGANVLTF.

This rearrangement joins TRBV14 to TRBJ2-5; D may be TRBD2 (6 bases). This CDR3 spans 16 amino acids. Germline CDR1 and CDR2: SGHDN and FVKESK. With 4 bases removed from V and 8 bases from J, the gap between germline ends came to 23 bases. The DNA for the CDR3 is TGTGCCAGCAGCCCGGGGAGTAGCGGTATTCAGGGAACCCAGTACTTC. It codes for CASSPGSSGIQGTQYF. The entire variable domain, with the rest obtained from reference TRBV14 and TRBJ2-5, is as follows: EAGVTQFPSHSVIEKGQTVTLRCDPISGHDNLYWYRRVMGKEIKFLLHFVKESKQDESGMPNNRFLAERTGGTYSTLKVQPAELEDSGVYFCASSPGSSGIQGTQYFGPGTRLLVL.

This sequence joins TRBV30 and TRBJ1-5; no reliable D call. Germline CDR1 reads GTSNPN; CDR2 reads SVGIG (reference sequence). V was trimmed by 0 bases and J by 5 bases, leaving 11 bases between them. CDR3 length: 14 amino acids. As DNA, the CDR3 is TGTGCCTGGAGTGTACTTCAAACCGATCAGCCCCAGCATTTT. It specifies CAWSVLQTDQPQHF.